A selection of T cell receptor beta chains follows, all from one sample in a study of T cell responses to AZD1222 COVID-19 vaccine. Sequenced by immunoSEQ multiplex PCR; TCRdb stores in-frame clones only, minus some. Among some 120,000 clones listed, around nine tenths were seen once. Sequenced here: peripheral blood, sampled on day 0 of AZD1222 vaccination. The receptors here all came from an adult in good health. The CDR3 runs from the conserved cysteine through the conserved F or W. Fields, in order: D gene, V gene, clone size, J gene, CDR3 DNA, CDR3 protein. A D gene is named only where the DNA matches it firmly. Size tells how often a clone was seen (once, few, many) or the class of an expanded clone, and some rows leave it out.

>.|TRBV11-3|.|TRBJ2-2
TGTGCCAGCAGCTCGACGGGTAGGGGCACCGGGGAGCTGTTTTTT
CASSSTGRGTGELFF
>.|TRBV12-2|.|TRBJ1-5
TGTGCAAGTCGCCCTCGGCTGGCAGGGCGTTCGAATCAGCCCCAGCATTTT
CASRPRLAGRSNQPQHF
>.|TRBV6-6|.|TRBJ1-5
TGTGCCAGCAGTTATGGGGATCAGCCCCAGCATTTT
CASSYGDQPQHF
>TRBD2|TRBV7-9|.|TRBJ2-7
TGTGCCAGCACCCGACCGCGGGGGAAATCCTACGAGCAGTACTTC
CASTRPRGKSYEQYF
>TRBD1|TRBV5-1|.|TRBJ1-3
TGCGCCAGCAGACCCGGGACAGGGTACCCCAAAAGTTATTTT
CASRPGTGYPKSYF
>.|TRBV21-1|.|TRBJ2-1
TGTGCCAGCAGCAATAGGGTGGAGGGACCGTTCTTC
CASSNRVEGPFF
>TRBD2|TRBV4-3|.|TRBJ2-1
TGCGCCAGCAGCCAAGCCCAGCGGGAGGGGCATGAGCAGTTCTTC
CASSQAQREGHEQFF
>.|TRBV28|.|TRBJ1-6
TGTGCCAGCAGACCTCCGATAGGCTACTCTAATTCACCCCTCCACTTT
CASRPPIGYSNSPLHF
>.|TRBV10-3|.|TRBJ2-5
TGTGCCATCAGTGAGGGGCGGGGAGAGACCCAGTACTTC
CAISEGRGETQYF
>.|TRBV6-2/TRBV6-3|.|TRBJ2-3
TGTGCCAGCAGTGCCCCGGGGACGGTCACAGATACGCAGTATTTT
CASSAPGTVTDTQYF
>.|TRBV7-9|.|TRBJ1-5
TGTGCCAGCAGCCCGGTACAGGTCCAGCCCCAGCATTTT
CASSPVQVQPQHF
>.|TRBV19|.|TRBJ2-3
TGTGCCAGTACCCCGGGGCTATTGGTGAATACGCAGTATTTT
CASTPGLLVNTQYF
>TRBD1|TRBV2|.|TRBJ2-1
TGTGCCAGCAGTGACGACAGGGGACGCAATGAGCAGTTCTTC
CASSDDRGRNEQFF
>.|TRBV4-2|few|TRBJ2-5
TGTGCCAGCAGCCAATCCGGAGATCAAGAGACCCAGTACTTC
CASSQSGDQETQYF
>TRBD2|TRBV19|.|TRBJ2-5
TGTGCCAGTAGGACTAGCGGGAGTTCTGAGACCCAGTACTTC
CASRTSGSSETQYF
>.|TRBV6-1|.|TRBJ1-3
TGTGCCAGCAGTGGGTCGGGGACCGCTTACTCTGGAAACACCATATATTTT
CASSGSGTAYSGNTIYF